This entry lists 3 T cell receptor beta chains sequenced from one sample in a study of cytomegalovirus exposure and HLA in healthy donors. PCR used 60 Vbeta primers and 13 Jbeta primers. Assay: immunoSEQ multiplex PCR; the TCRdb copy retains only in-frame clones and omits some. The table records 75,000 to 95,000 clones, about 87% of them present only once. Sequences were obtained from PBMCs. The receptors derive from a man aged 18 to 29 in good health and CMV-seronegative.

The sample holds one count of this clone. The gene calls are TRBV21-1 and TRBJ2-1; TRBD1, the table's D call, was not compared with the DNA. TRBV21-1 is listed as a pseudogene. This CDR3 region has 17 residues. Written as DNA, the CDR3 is TGTGCCAGCAGCAAGCTGCGGACAGTAGCCTCGGTCAATGAGCAGTTCTTC. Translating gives CASSKLRTVASVNEQFF.

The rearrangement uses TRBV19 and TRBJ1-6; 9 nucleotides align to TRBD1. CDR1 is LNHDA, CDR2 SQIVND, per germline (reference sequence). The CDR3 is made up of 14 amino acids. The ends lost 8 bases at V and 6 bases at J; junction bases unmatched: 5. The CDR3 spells CASRKDRGNSPLHF. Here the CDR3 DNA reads TGTGCCAGTCGGAAGGACAGGGGTAATTCACCCCTCCACTTT. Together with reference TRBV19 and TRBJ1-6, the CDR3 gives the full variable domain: DGGITQSPKYLFRKEGQNVTLSCEQNLNHDAMYWYRQDPGQGLRLIYYSQIVNDFQKGDIAEGYSVSREKKESFPLTVTSAQKNPTAFYLCASRKDRGNSPLHFGNGTRLTVT.

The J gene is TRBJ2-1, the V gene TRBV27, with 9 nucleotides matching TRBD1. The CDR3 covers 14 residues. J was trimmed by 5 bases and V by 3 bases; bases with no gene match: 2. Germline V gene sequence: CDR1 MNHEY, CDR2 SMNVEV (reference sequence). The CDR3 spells CASSFRDRDNEQFF. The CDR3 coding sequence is TGTGCCAGCAGTTTCCGGGACAGGGACAATGAGCAGTTCTTC.